What follows is one T cell receptor beta chain and its context. Assay used: immunoSEQ multiplex PCR; TCRdb lists only in-frame clones, some missing. The sample records about 100,000 clones, 85% to 95% being singletons. Trimming removed 3 bases from V and 2 bases from J, with 11 bases in between. The CDR3 sequence is 15 residues long. The germline V gene encodes CDR1 MNHNY and CDR2 SVGAGI (reference sequence). This entry comes from a study of technical replicates of blood from a handful of donors. The sequenced sample consisted of T cells isolated from PBMCs. The rearrangement joins TRBV6-6 to TRBJ1-3, with D unclear. The sequence came from a human donor in good health. CDR3 bases: TGTGCCAGCAGTTATAGTCTCTCGACTGGAAACACCATATATTTT. Translating gives CASSYSLSTGNTIYF.